The source of this TCR beta chain is a study of radiation and T cells in renal cell carcinoma (TCRdb year 2020). A note on the overall study: The samples were drawn from a clinical trial, where primary renal cell carcinomas were treated with 15 Gy of stereotactic body radiation therapy and then removed by nephrectomy 4 weeks afterward. TCR beta sequencing covered fewer than 60 samples in total, comprising approximately 25 tumors and approximately 27 peripheral blood samples. A total of about 4 million unique CDR3 nucleotide sequences, encoding 2.5 million to 3 million unique CDR3 amino acid sequences, were found across all 50 or so samples. Overall results and qualifications from the work: With a single-armed trial design, the study had no way to address how radiation dose or scheduling affects the TCR repertoire. Dynamics of the blood repertoire were not tracked past 4 weeks after treatment. Because pretreatment tumor biopsies were not available, the study could not determine whether clonotypes were already present within the tumor at baseline. An increase in top tumor clonotypes in blood was observed from baseline to 2 weeks post-radiation, followed by contraction by 4 weeks, which was taken to suggest transient expansion of tumor-resident clones.

The time point label, read with the paper, signifies: baseline pretreatment blood. In light of the paper, this sample's treatment or condition label describes: 15 Gy SBRT to primary tumor, nephrectomy 4 weeks later. To follow tumor-enriched clonotypes, peripheral blood was collected serially from radiation-treated patients at baseline and again at 2 weeks and 4 weeks after SBRT. Every patient had renal cell carcinoma of clear cell pathology. The QIAamp DNA Blood Mini Kit (Qiagen) was used to prepare genomic DNA for TCR sequencing. Only samples passing all quality control checks were included in the analyses. For this chain, trimming is 0 bases at the V end and 5 bases at the J end, and the number of junction bases without a gene match is 13. The CDR3 goes from the cysteine to the phenylalanine over 17 residues. CDR3 DNA only is kept here, 51 bases in frame from base 1. Taken from the germline V gene, the CDR1 and CDR2 loops are SGHAT and FQNNGV.

With regard to this clone: Its recognized antigen is unknown. Within one base of it there is no much larger clone, and no base qualities were kept.

The immunoSEQ kit was used, according to the manufacturer's recommendations, to generate TCR beta libraries from genomic DNA. To prepare the libraries, a first multiplex PCR with proprietary primers was run, followed by a second PCR that added unique barcodes, and a bead cleanup was done after each round. Each sample batch included a kit-provided positive control reaction and a negative control reaction. The final libraries underwent checking on an Agilent 4200 TapeStation D1000 ScreenTape, volumetric pooling, and quantification by qPCR. Sequencing ran on an Illumina NextSeq500 with a MidOutput 150-cycle cartridge, using 156 Read1 and 15 Index1 cycles with kit custom primers. The pooled library was loaded at 1.0 pM, and approximately 19% PhiX control was spiked in. The study's processing was this. The vendor-processed data were analyzed in R, and a clonotype was defined as all T cells that share the same CDR3 nucleotide sequence. In the clone abundance analyses, frequencies were normalized to the 10,000 most abundant clones in each sample. Public T cell clones, which averaged fewer than five per sample, were excluded before analysis. An abundance difference of at least 32-fold between compartments was the criterion for calling clonotypes tumor-enriched or baseline blood-enriched. Clonotypes expanded or contracted between blood time points were identified with a beta-binomial differential abundance model. Similarity between tumor and blood repertoires was quantified using the Baroni-Urbani and Buser coefficient, and groups were compared with two-tailed Wilcoxon tests in R. Here the immuneACCESS table is served through TCRdb, limited to in-frame sequences with V and J called. Missing clones are a known gap in these copies; in checked studies unresolved V genes cover under half, and the rest lacks a known reason. The DNA gave D and trimming, while V, J and clone size come from that table. Recorded for this sample are some 50,000 clones; 65% to 90% of them occurred a single time. Under 35% of the sample is in the top ten clones.

This chain joins TRBV11-2 to TRBJ2-7; TRBD2 agrees with 7 junctional bases. Sample: blood, taken from a patient whose treatment included radiotherapy and nephrectomy. The TCR was taken from a woman in her sixties or seventies with renal cell carcinoma. The nucleotide sequence is given as TGTGCCAGCAGCTTAGATAGGTGGGGAGGGCCCTACGACGAGCAGTACTTC. Its protein is CASSLDRWGGPYDEQYF. With the rest looked up from the reference TRBV11-2 and TRBJ2-7 genes rather than sequenced, the full variable domain is EAGVAQSPRYKIIEKRQSVAFWCNPISGHATLYWYQQILGQGPKLLIQFQNNGVVDDSQLPKDRFSAERLKGVDSTLKIQPAKLEDSAVYLCASSLDRWGGPYDEQYFGPGTRLTVT.